A selection of T cell receptor beta chains follows, all from one sample in a study of T cells in localized non-small cell lung cancer. TCRdb's table, derived via immunoSEQ multiplex PCR, lists solely in-frame clones and lacks some. The sample comprises more than 10,000 clones, around four fifths of which are singletons, and 25% to 30% rests with the top ten. The sample in question was peripheral blood, obtained before any cancer treatment. The receptors were gathered from a male donor at least 60 years old with stage I squamous cell lung carcinoma. Both conserved end residues are part of each CDR3. D genes are given only for firm matches. Size tells how often a clone was seen (once, few, many) or the class of an expanded clone, and some rows leave it out.

size: NA; V: TRBV5-4; J: TRBJ2-7; D: NA; DNA: TGTGCCAGCAGCTTGGGAAGGGAGCTCTTATCTGAAAGCTACGAGCAGTACTTC; CDR3: CASSLGRELLSESYEQYF
size: NA; V: TRBV12-5; J: TRBJ1-1; D: TRBD1; DNA: TGTGCTAGTGCCATGACAGGGCCGAACACTGAAGCTTTCTTT; CDR3: CASAMTGPNTEAFF
size: NA; V: TRBV28; J: TRBJ2-7; D: TRBD2; DNA: TGTGCCAGCAGTTTATCAAGGACGGGACTAGCGGGATATCTCGCCTACGAGCAGTACTTC; CDR3: CASSLSRTGLAGYLAYEQYF
size: NA; V: TRBV30; J: TRBJ1-1; D: NA; DNA: TGTGCCTGGAGTGTAACAGGGTTGACTGAAGCTTTCTTT; CDR3: CAWSVTGLTEAFF
size: once; V: TRBV18; J: TRBJ2-2; D: NA; DNA: TGTGCCAGCTCACCAAATCCACCCACGAACACCGGGGAGCTGTTTTTT; CDR3: CASSPNPPTNTGELFF
size: NA; V: TRBV7-9; J: TRBJ1-1; D: NA; DNA: TGTGCCAGCAGCCAGACGGGACTTATGAACACTGAAGCTTTCTTT; CDR3: CASSQTGLMNTEAFF
size: NA; V: TRBV28; J: TRBJ1-2; D: TRBD1; DNA: TGTGCCAGCAGCCCTAGCGGAACAGGGGCACACTATGGCTACACCTTC; CDR3: CASSPSGTGAHYGYTF
size: once; V: TRBV2; J: TRBJ2-3; D: NA; DNA: TGTGCCAGCACCCCCACCGACGCGGATACGCAGTATTTT; CDR3: CASTPTDADTQYF
size: NA; V: TRBV4-2; J: TRBJ2-1; D: TRBD2; DNA: TGTGCCAGCAGCCTAGGGACTAGCGACCACAATGAGCAGTTCTTC; CDR3: CASSLGTSDHNEQFF
size: NA; V: TRBV7-8; J: TRBJ2-3; D: TRBD2; DNA: TGTGCCAGCAGCTTAGGTCCTAGCGGGAGAGGAGATACGCAGTATTTT; CDR3: CASSLGPSGRGDTQYF
size: NA; V: TRBV7-9; J: TRBJ2-7; D: NA; DNA: TGTGCCAGCAGCTGGGGACCCGGCGAGCAGTACTTC; CDR3: CASSWGPGEQYF
size: NA; V: TRBV2; J: TRBJ2-6; D: NA; DNA: TGTGCCAGCAGTGGGACAGCTTTAACCGGGGCCAACGTCCTGACTTTC; CDR3: CASSGTALTGANVLTF
size: NA; V: TRBV10-2; J: TRBJ1-1; D: NA; DNA: TGCGCCAGCAGTGAAGGTCTCCTCAACACTGAAGCTTTCTTT; CDR3: CASSEGLLNTEAFF
size: NA; V: TRBV29-1; J: TRBJ2-1; D: TRBD2; DNA: TGCAGCGTTGAATTAGCTAGCGGGAGCCCCTACAATGAGCAGTTCTTC; CDR3: CSVELASGSPYNEQFF
size: NA; V: TRBV28; J: TRBJ2-5; D: TRBD2; DNA: TGTGCCAGCAGCAGACTAGCGGGAGAGAAGGAGACCCAGTACTTC; CDR3: CASSRLAGEKETQYF
size: NA; V: TRBV10-1; J: TRBJ1-2; D: NA; DNA: TGCGCCAGCAGCCGGGGAGTTAACTATGGCTACACCTTC; CDR3: CASSRGVNYGYTF
size: NA; V: TRBV29-1; J: TRBJ2-1; D: TRBD2; DNA: TGCAGCGTGAGGACTAGCGGGAGAGGTTTGTCCTACAATGAGCAGTTCTTC; CDR3: CSVRTSGRGLSYNEQFF
size: NA; V: TRBV5-1; J: TRBJ2-5; D: TRBD1; DNA: TGCGCCAGCAGCGGAACCTGGACAGGCCGATACCAAGAGACCCAGTACTTC; CDR3: CASSGTWTGRYQETQYF
size: once; V: TRBV29-1; J: TRBJ1-1; D: TRBD1; DNA: TGCAGCGTTGGGACAGGGGGCTACACTGAAGCTTTCTTT; CDR3: CSVGTGGYTEAFF
size: NA; V: TRBV6-4; J: TRBJ1-2; D: NA; DNA: TGTGCCAGCAGCGTAGAGATATCCGCTAACTATGGCTACACCTTC; CDR3: CASSVEISANYGYTF
size: NA; V: TRBV9; J: TRBJ2-1; D: TRBD1; DNA: TGTGCCAGCAGCGTGGGACAGGGTCGCAATGAGCAGTTCTTC; CDR3: CASSVGQGRNEQFF
size: NA; V: TRBV30; J: TRBJ1-1; D: NA; DNA: TGTGCCTGGAGACAGGGCCAGAACACTGAAGCTTTCTTT; CDR3: CAWRQGQNTEAFF